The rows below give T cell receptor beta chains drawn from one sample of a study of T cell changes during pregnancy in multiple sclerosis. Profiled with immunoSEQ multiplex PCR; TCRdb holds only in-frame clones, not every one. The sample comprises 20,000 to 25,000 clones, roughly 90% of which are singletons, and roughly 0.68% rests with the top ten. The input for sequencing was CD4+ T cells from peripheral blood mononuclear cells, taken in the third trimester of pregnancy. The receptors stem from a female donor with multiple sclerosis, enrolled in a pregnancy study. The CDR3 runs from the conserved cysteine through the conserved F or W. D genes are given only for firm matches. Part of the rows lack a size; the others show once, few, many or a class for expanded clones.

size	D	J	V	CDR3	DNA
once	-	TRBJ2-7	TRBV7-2	CASSLSGESHEQYF	TGTGCCAGCAGCTTGAGCGGCGAGTCCCACGAGCAGTACTTC
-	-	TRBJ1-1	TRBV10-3	CATGGEGTPEAFF	TGTGCCACCGGGGGGGAGGGGACCCCTGAAGCTTTCTTT
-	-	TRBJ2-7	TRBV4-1	CASSQEGPAAYEQYF	TGCGCCAGCAGCCAAGAGGGCCCGGCCGCCTACGAGCAGTACTTC
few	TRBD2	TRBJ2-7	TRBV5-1	CASSLGVLAGAYEQYF	TGCGCCAGCAGCTTGGGGGTACTAGCGGGGGCCTACGAGCAGTACTTC
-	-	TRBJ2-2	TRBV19	CASSQDGNTGELFF	TGTGCCAGTAGTCAGGATGGAAACACCGGGGAGCTGTTTTTT
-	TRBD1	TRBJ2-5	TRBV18	CASSLLNRGETQYF	TGTGCCAGCTCACTATTAAACAGGGGAGAGACCCAGTACTTC
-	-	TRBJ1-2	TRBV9	CASSVVGANGYTF	TGTGCCAGCAGCGTGGTAGGGGCAAATGGCTACACCTTC
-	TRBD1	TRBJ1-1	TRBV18	CASSLGTVKNTEAFF	TGTGCCAGCTCATTAGGGACAGTCAAAAACACTGAAGCTTTCTTT
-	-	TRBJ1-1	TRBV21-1	CASSKGGGTGKNTEAFF	TGTGCCAGCAGCAAAGGGGGGGGGACAGGGAAGAACACTGAAGCTTTCTTT
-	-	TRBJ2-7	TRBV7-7	CASSPQGLYEQYF	TGTGCTAGCAGCCCACAGGGTTTGTACGAGCAGTACTTC
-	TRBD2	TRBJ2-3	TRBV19	CASSTGTSGGITDTQYF	TGTGCCAGTAGTACCGGGACTAGCGGGGGAATCACAGATACGCAGTATTTT
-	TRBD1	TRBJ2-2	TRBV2	CASSIWGQSNTGELFF	TGTGCCAGCAGTATATGGGGACAGTCGAACACCGGGGAGCTGTTTTTT
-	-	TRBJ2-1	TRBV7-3	CASSPTSSYNEQFF	TGTGCCAGCAGCCCGACTAGCTCCTACAATGAGCAGTTCTTC
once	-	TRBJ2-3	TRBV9	CASSPHMASTDTQYF	TGTGCCAGCAGCCCCCACATGGCTAGCACAGATACGCAGTATTTT
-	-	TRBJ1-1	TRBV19	CASGQNKNTEAFF	TGTGCCAGTGGACAGAATAAGAACACTGAAGCTTTCTTT
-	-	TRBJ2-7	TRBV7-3	CASSLRGTTYEQYF	TGTGCCAGCAGCTTACGAGGGACAACGTACGAGCAGTACTTC
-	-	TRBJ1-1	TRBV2	CASLKNRMNTEAFF	TGTGCCAGCCTAAAGAACAGGATGAACACTGAAGCTTTCTTT
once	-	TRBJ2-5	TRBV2	CASSGSGAQYF	TGTGCCAGCAGTGGGTCAGGGGCCCAGTACTTC
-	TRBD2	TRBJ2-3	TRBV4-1	CASSLRGDSTDTQYF	TGCGCCAGCAGCCTCCGGGGGGACAGCACAGATACGCAGTATTTT
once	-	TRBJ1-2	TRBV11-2	CASSLARGHSENYGYTF	TGTGCCAGCAGCTTAGCCCGGGGACATTCCGAGAACTATGGCTACACCTTC
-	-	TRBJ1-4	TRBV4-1	CASSQDGGRGEKLFF	TGCGCCAGCAGCCAAGACGGGGGGCGAGGGGAAAAACTGTTTTTT
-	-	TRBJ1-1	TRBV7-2	CASSMTEVVGEAFF	TGTGCCAGCAGCATGACGGAGGTGGTCGGTGAAGCTTTCTTT
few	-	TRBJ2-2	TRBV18	CASSLQVNTGELFF	TGTGCCAGCTCACTACAGGTGAACACCGGGGAGCTGTTTTTT
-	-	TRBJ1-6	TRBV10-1	CASSEDLESPLHF	TGCGCCAGCAGTGAAGACCTAGAGTCACCCCTCCACTTT
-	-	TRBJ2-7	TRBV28	CASSNLRGPAYEQYF	TGTGCCAGCAGTAACCTCCGAGGGCCCGCCTACGAGCAGTACTTC
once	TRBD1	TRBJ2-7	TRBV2	CASNPGQVSGQYF	TGTGCCAGTAACCCGGGACAGGTGTCCGGGCAGTACTTC
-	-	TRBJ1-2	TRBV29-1	CSVEERGKANYGYTF	TGCAGCGTTGAAGAAAGAGGGAAAGCTAACTATGGCTACACCTTC
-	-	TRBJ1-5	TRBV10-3	CAISETGPNQPQHF	TGTGCCATCAGCGAAACAGGGCCAAATCAGCCCCAGCATTTT
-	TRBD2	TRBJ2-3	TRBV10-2	CASSDAVAGGDTQYF	TGCGCCAGCAGTGATGCGGTAGCGGGGGGAGATACGCAGTATTTT
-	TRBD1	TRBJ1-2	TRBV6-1	CASSGWDREPYGYTF	TGTGCCAGCAGTGGGTGGGACAGGGAACCCTATGGCTACACCTTC
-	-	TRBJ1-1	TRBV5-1	CASSFSGSTEAFF	TGCGCCAGCAGCTTTTCGGGGAGCACTGAAGCTTTCTTT
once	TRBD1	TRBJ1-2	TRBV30	CACYLGQAPNYGYTF	TGTGCCTGCTATCTAGGACAGGCGCCCAACTATGGCTACACCTTC
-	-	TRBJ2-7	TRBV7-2	CASSLYSLYEQYF	TGTGCCAGCAGCTTATACAGCCTCTACGAGCAGTACTTC
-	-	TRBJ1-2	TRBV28	CASTSTGVPLYGYTF	TGTGCCAGCACCTCCACCGGGGTACCCCTTTATGGCTACACCTTC
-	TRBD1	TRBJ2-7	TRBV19	CASSMGQRSYEQYF	TGTGCCAGTAGTATGGGACAGAGATCCTACGAGCAGTACTTC